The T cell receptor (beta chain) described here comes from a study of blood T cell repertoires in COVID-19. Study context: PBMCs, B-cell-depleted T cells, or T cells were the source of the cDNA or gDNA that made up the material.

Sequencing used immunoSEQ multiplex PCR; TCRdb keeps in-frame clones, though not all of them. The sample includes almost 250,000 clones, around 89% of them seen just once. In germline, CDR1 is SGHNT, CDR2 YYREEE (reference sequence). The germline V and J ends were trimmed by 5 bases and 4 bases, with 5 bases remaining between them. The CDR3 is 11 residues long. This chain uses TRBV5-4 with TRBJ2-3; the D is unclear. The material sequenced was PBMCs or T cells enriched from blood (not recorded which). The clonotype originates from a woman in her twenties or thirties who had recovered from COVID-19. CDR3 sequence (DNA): TGTGCCAGCAGTCGTTCAGATACGCAGTATTTT. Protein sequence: CASSRSDTQYF.